Below are 30 T cell receptor beta chains sequenced from a single sample in a study of monozygotic twins with inflammatory bowel disease. From the 5' RACE reads, TCRdb lists one entry per CDR3 protein and no DNA. Across over 200,000 distinct CDR3 sequences, the top ten clones capture 7.7% of the sample. Material: blood. All receptors come from a human donor with ulcerative colitis or Crohn's disease, or a healthy co-twin of an affected twin (not recorded which).

V is TRBV12-3 or TRBV12-4 and J is TRBJ1-1. This CDR3 is built from 14 residues. The CDR3 region is CASSSIVGSTEAFF.

The rearrangement links TRBV28 to TRBJ2-7; lacking DNA, the TRBD1 call made by TCRdb goes unchecked. The CDR3 runs 14 residues. Germline V gene data show CDR1 as MDHEN and CDR2 as SYDVKM. The CDR3 sequence is CASRSRTGSYEQYF.

The chain carries TRBV29-1 and TRBJ2-5; lacking DNA, the TRBD1 call made by TCRdb goes unchecked. The CDR3 sequence is 12 residues long. From germline, CDR1 is SQVTM and CDR2 ANQGSEA. CDR3 in amino acids: CSVAFQGKTQYF. Looking up the rest from reference TRBV29-1 and TRBJ2-5 gives the full variable domain: SAVISQKPSRDICQRGTSLTIQCQVDSQVTMMFWYRQQPGQSLTLIATANQGSEATYESGFVIDKFPISRPNLTFSTLTVSNMSPEDSSIYLCSVAFQGKTQYFGPGTRLLVL.

Here the CDR3 reads CASSLEYSTGTVTF. The chain is built from TRBV11-2 and TRBJ1-2; TCRdb's D gene call, TRBD1, goes unchecked for lack of DNA. Germline assignment: CDR1 SGHAT and CDR2 FQNNGV. The CDR3 sequence is 14 residues long.

This rearrangement joins TRBV5-1 to TRBJ2-1; TCRdb gives TRBD1 as the D gene, but with no DNA this cannot be confirmed. CDR1 is SGHRS and CDR2 is YFSETQ in the germline V gene. This CDR3 has 15 amino acids. CDR3 sequence reads: CASSTPRTGNNEQFF.

This chain uses TRBV5-1 with TRBJ1-1. This CDR3 is built from 14 residues. Germline assignment: CDR1 SGHRS and CDR2 YFSETQ. The CDR3 sequence: CASSLDSQNTEAFF.

The J gene is TRBJ2-2, the V gene TRBV3-1; TCRdb calls TRBD2, which cannot be checked without DNA. The CDR3 sequence is 16 residues long. Germline CDR1 LGHDT, CDR2 YNNKEL (reference sequence). This CDR3 is CASSQGTSVGTGELFF.

The V and J genes are TRBV5-1 and TRBJ2-1; absent DNA, TCRdb's TRBD1 call cannot be checked. Germline loops: CDR1 SGHRS, CDR2 YFSETQ. The CDR3 consists of 14 residues. The CDR3 sequence is CASSLGQGENEQFF.

This chain connects TRBV9 to TRBJ2-7. The CDR3 sequence is 14 residues long. The germline V gene encodes CDR1 SGDLS and CDR2 YYNGEE. The CDR3 here is CASSVEVSTYEQYF.

The V and J genes are TRBV12-3 or TRBV12-4 and TRBJ2-7; the D call of TRBD1 rests on TCRdb alone, since no DNA is present to check it. The CDR3 is made up of 14 amino acids. CDR3 region: CASSRTGGNYEQYF.

The chain joins TRBV9 to TRBJ2-1; TCRdb's D call of TRBD1 is untestable without DNA. The V gene's germline CDR1 is SGDLS and CDR2 YYNGEE. The CDR3 extends over 15 amino acids. The CDR3 region is CASSSPGSPGNEQFF.

V gene TRBV15 combines with J gene TRBJ2-7. CDR3 length: 15 amino acids. Germline loops: CDR1 LNHNV, CDR2 YYDKDF (reference sequence). The CDR3 is CATSRGAGISDEQYF.

The chain combines TRBV6-5 with TRBJ2-1; absent DNA, TCRdb's TRBD2 call cannot be checked. The germline CDR1 and CDR2 sequences are MNHEY and SVGAGI. The CDR3 is 14 residues long. CDR3: CASIYRATYNEQFF.

The V and J genes are TRBV7-2 and TRBJ2-7; the TCRdb call, TRBD2, lacks DNA for checking. This CDR3 spans 14 amino acids. CDR1 and CDR2 (germline): SGHTA, FQGNSA. CDR3 sequence reads: CASSLLAGSGEQYF.

CDR3 amino acids: CASSLGTGGTDTQYF. This chain uses TRBV6-5 with TRBJ2-3; TCRdb proposes TRBD1, but this gene call is untestable without DNA. The CDR3 runs to 15 residues. Looked up from germline, CDR1 is MNHEY and CDR2 is SVGAGI.

The chain recombines TRBV9 with TRBJ2-3; the TCRdb D gene call, TRBD1, has no DNA to confirm it. The CDR3 contains 15 residues. Germline V gene data show CDR1 as SGDLS and CDR2 as YYNGEE. This CDR3 reads CASSVGTGRSDTQYF.

V gene TRBV4-3 combines with J gene TRBJ2-1. The CDR3 spans 15 residues. Germline loops: CDR1 LGHNA, CDR2 YSLEER. CDR3: CASSQDVGSYNEQFF.

The gene calls are TRBV7-3 and TRBJ2-3; TCRdb's D gene call, TRBD2, goes unchecked for lack of DNA. This CDR3 region has 15 residues. Germline values: CDR1 SGHTA, CDR2 FQGTGA. The CDR3 loop reads CASSLGRGGLDTQYF.

The chain carries TRBV12-3 or TRBV12-4 and TRBJ2-1. There are 11 residues in the CDR3. The CDR3 loop is CASSSLGEQFF.

The chain joins TRBV6-1 to TRBJ2-1; the D gene TCRdb calls, TRBD2, cannot be checked with no DNA. The CDR3 is 16 residues long. The germline V gene encodes CDR1 MNHNS and CDR2 SASEGT. The CDR3 spells CASIPISGDSYNEQFF.

The V call is TRBV25-1, the J call TRBJ2-1; TCRdb's D call, TRBD2, is unchecked because there is no DNA. The CDR3 is made up of 15 amino acids. Germline V gene data show CDR1 as MGHDK and CDR2 as SYGVNS. CDR3 loop: CASRVRAGTYNEQFF. Filled out from reference TRBV25-1 and TRBJ2-1, the complete variable domain reads EADIYQTPRYLVIGTGKKITLECSQTMGHDKMYWYQQDPGMELHLIHYSYGVNSTEKGDLSSESTVSRIRTEHFPLTLESARPSHTSQYLCASRVRAGTYNEQFFGPGTRLTVL.

The genes are TRBV15 and TRBJ1-2; TCRdb indicates TRBD1, and absent DNA this call remains unverified. The CDR3 has 14 amino acids. Germline loops: CDR1 LNHNV, CDR2 YYDKDF (reference sequence). This chain's CDR3 is CATSSGTGDYGYTF.

The chain links TRBV7-9 to TRBJ2-1; TCRdb's assignment of TRBD1 cannot be checked, as there is no DNA. The CDR3 runs to 15 residues. The V gene's germline CDR1 is SEHNR and CDR2 FQNEAQ (reference sequence). CDR3 protein: CASNRPGQGGNEQFF.

V gene TRBV6-4 combines with J gene TRBJ2-1. Germline CDR1 is MRHNA and CDR2 is SNTAGT. The CDR3 length is 15 residues. The CDR3 loop reads CASSDSLKDYNEQFF.

The chain couples TRBV9 to TRBJ1-2. Germline V lookup: CDR1 SGDLS, CDR2 YYNGEE. The CDR3 consists of 14 residues. CDR3 loop: CASSVDSHNYGYTF.

This clonotype is called medium-sized based on its frequency. The genes are TRBV20-1 and TRBJ2-2; TCRdb proposes TRBD1, but this gene call is untestable without DNA. Germline V CDR1 and CDR2: DFQATT, SNEGSKA (reference sequence). The CDR3 has 13 amino acids. This CDR3 is CSVLLPGTGELFF.

This CDR3 is CASSIQGMGTDTQYF. V is TRBV7-9 and J is TRBJ2-3; TCRdb calls TRBD1, which cannot be checked without DNA. In germline, CDR1 is SEHNR, CDR2 FQNEAQ (reference sequence). The CDR3 runs 15 residues.

The chain links TRBV5-1 to TRBJ2-1; the TCRdb call, TRBD2, lacks DNA for checking. CDR3 length equals 17 residues. CDR1 SGHRS and CDR2 YFSETQ come from the germline V gene. CDR3 residues: CASSQMSGTSGSNEQFF. Looking up the rest from reference TRBV5-1 and TRBJ2-1 gives the full variable domain: KAGVTQTPRYLIKTRGQQVTLSCSPISGHRSVSWYQQTPGQGLQFLFEYFSETQRNKGNFPGRFSGRQFSNSRSEMNVSTLELGDSALYLCASSQMSGTSGSNEQFFGPGTRLTVL.

This chain uses TRBV24-1 with TRBJ2-2; there is no DNA to check the TCRdb D call of TRBD1. Germline V gives CDR1 KGHDR, CDR2 SFDVKD. This CDR3 region has 16 residues. CDR3 residues: CATSGSNTPSSGELFF.

The chain employs TRBV6-2 or TRBV6-3 and TRBJ1-5; TCRdb reports TRBD1, a call that lacks DNA to check it against. Germline CDR1 and CDR2: MNHEY and SVGEGT. The CDR3 sequence is 15 residues long. The CDR3 here is CASSPGGGDNQPQHF.